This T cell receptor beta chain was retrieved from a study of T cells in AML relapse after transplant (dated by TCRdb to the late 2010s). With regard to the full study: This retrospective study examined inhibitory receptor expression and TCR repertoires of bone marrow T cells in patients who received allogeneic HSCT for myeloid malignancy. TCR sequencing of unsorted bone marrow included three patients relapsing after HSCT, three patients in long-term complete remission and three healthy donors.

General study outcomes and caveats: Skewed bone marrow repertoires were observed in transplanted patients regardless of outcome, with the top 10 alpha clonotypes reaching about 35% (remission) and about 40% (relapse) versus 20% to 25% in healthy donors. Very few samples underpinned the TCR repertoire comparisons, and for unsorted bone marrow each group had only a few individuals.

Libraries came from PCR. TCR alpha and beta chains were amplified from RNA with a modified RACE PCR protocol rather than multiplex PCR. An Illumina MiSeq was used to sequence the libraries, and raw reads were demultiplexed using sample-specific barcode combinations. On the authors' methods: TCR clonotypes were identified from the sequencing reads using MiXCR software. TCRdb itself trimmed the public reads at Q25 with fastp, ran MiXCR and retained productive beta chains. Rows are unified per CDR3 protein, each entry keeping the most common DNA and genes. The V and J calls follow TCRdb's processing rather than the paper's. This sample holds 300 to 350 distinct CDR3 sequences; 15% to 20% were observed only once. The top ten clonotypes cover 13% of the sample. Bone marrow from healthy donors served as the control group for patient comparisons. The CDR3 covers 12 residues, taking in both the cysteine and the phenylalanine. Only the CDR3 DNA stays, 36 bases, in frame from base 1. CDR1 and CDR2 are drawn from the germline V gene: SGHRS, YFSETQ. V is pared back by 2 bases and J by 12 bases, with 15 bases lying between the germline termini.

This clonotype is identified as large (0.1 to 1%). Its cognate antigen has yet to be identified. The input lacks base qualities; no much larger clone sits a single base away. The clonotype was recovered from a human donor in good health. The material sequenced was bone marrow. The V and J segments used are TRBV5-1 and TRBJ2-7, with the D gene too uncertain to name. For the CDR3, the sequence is CASSFPAGKPYF. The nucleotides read TGCGCCAGCAGCTTTCCGGCAGGAAAACCGTACTTC.